Reported below is one T cell receptor beta chain. Its specific antigen is unknown. Per-base quality was not reported, and no clone a single base away is much larger than it. These data belong to a study of CD8 T cells in Susac syndrome (dated by TCRdb to about 2019). With regard to the full study: The study used repertoire sequencing to test whether antigen drove CD8+ T cell activation and differentiation in Susac syndrome.

RNA was extracted using the RNeasy kit, and about 0.45 to 1 microgram was reverse transcribed with random hexamers. TCR beta CDR3 regions were amplified with the immunoSEQ multiplex PCR assay covering 54 Vbeta and 13 Jbeta segments. PCR amplification bias was corrected by using a synthetic template baseline for primer optimization and computational correction. Processing in the source paper ran as follows. Reads were annotated to V, D and J genes according to IMGT and were analyzed with immunoSEQ Analyzer, with only productive sequences retained. Clonality was calculated as one minus the Shannon entropy normalized by log2 of the number of productive unique sequences. For each patient and control, public and private clones were evaluated among the 100 most prevalent clones. Clones were defined as Susac-specific when absent from the healthy and MS cohorts, from fewer than 1,200 published viral clones and from other ImmuneACCESS disease sequences. In-frame beta chains were kept once TCRdb had trimmed the public reads at Q25 with fastp and called clones with MiXCR. Each entry merges the rows of one CDR3 protein and shows their most common DNA and genes. TCRdb's processing, not the authors' own work, is the source of the V and J calls. The sample table holds approximately 180,000 distinct CDR3 sequences, of which 90% to 97% were seen once. The top ten clonotypes cover roughly 0.095% of the sample.

Peripheral blood CD8+ and CD4+ T cells from healthy donors, Susac syndrome patients and multiple sclerosis patients were profiled by high-throughput TCR beta sequencing. The multiple sclerosis controls were treatment-naive patients who had stable or active relapsing-remitting disease and met the revised McDonald criteria. Bulk CD8+ and CD4+ T cells were purified by magnetic negative isolation, while CD8+ TEMRA cells were enriched using FACS. Blood was drawn into EDTA tubes, processed within 24 hours, and PBMCs were isolated by density gradient centrifugation. PBMCs intended for TCR sequencing were cryopreserved in liquid nitrogen and thawed later in a water bath at 37 degrees C. Purity of sorted or isolated CD4+, CD8+ and CD8+ TEMRA cells was at least 90%. The CDR1 and CDR2 encoded by the germline V gene are SQVTM and ANQGSEA. The CDR3 covers 13 residues, taking in both the cysteine and the phenylalanine. The entry retains the CDR3 DNA only, 39 bases that are in frame from base 1. V is trimmed back by 7 bases and J by 0 bases, and the junction contains 5 bases that no gene match accounts for.

What the authors observed across the whole study: The number of individuals in the TCR sequencing and HLA analysis was recognized as being relatively small.

The clonotype comes from a human donor with multiple sclerosis. The sample consisted of CD4+ T cells from PBMCs. This sequence uses TRBV29-1 and TRBJ1-1; 7 middle bases align to TRBD1. The CDR3 sequence is CSAGQELNTEAFF. Read as DNA, the sequence is TGCAGCGCCGGACAGGAACTGAACACTGAAGCTTTCTTT.